This note documents a single T cell receptor (beta chain) sequence. The sample originates from a study of blood T cells in healthy people across ages. A J-beta primer mix and a sample-barcoded 5' primer were used in a second PCR of about 7 to 12 cycles. Via MiXCR, TCRdb re-called the 5' RACE reads, giving one row per CDR3 protein. Among approximately 850,000 distinct CDR3 sequences listed, over 45% were seen once. Germline V gene data show CDR1 as LGHNA and CDR2 as YNFKEQ. The CDR3 contains 14 residues. The V and J ends lost 0 bases and 7 bases respectively, with 12 bases between them. This chain connects TRBV4-2 to TRBJ2-5; tentatively, D is TRBD2 (6 bases). The receptor's source is a man aged 30 to 45 in good health. The sequenced material came from blood. CDR3 sequence: CASSQDHAGRTQYF. In DNA, the CDR3 is TGTGCCAGCAGCCAAGATCACGCGGGACGGACCCAGTACTTC.